The clone carrying this T cell receptor (beta chain) showed up many times. Germline trimming cut 5 bases from V and 1 base from J; bases unmatched to any gene: 5. This CDR3 spans 14 amino acids. Germline V lookup: CDR1 DFQATT, CDR2 SNEGSKA (reference sequence). Unique molecular identifiers featured in how the TCRbeta library was prepared. TCRdb recomputed calls from the PCR reads with MiXCR, one row per CDR3 protein. This sample has 170,000 or so distinct CDR3 sequences, with roughly 7.5% found just once. This entry comes from a study of T-cell reconstitution after alpha-beta-depleted transplantation in children.

This TCR was sampled from a human donor who donated a stem cell graft to a child with Wiskott-Aldrich syndrome. This chain links TRBV20-1 with TRBJ2-3; 8 bases line up with TRBD2. The sample here was PBMCs from the stem cell graft donor, taken from the stem cell graft. The CDR3 reads CSALRGDGTDTQYF. CDR3 nucleotides: TGCAGTGCTTTGCGGGGGGACGGCACAGATACGCAGTATTTT.